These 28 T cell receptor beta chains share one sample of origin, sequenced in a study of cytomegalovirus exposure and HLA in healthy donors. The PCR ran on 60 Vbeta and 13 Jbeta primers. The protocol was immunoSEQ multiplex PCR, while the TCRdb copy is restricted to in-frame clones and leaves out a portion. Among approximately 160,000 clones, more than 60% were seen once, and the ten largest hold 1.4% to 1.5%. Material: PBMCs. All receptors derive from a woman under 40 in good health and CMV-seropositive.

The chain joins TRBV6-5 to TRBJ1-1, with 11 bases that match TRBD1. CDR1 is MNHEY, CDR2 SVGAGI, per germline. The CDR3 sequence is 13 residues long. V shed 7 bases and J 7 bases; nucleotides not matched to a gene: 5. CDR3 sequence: CASNRGQGVEAFF. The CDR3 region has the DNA TGTGCCAGCAATCGGGGACAGGGGGTTGAAGCTTTCTTT.

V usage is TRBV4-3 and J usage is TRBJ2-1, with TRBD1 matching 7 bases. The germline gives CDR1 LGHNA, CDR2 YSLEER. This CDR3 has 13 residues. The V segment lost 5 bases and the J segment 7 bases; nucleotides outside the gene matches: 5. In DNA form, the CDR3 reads TGCGCCAGCAGCATAAACAGGGGAAATGAGCAGTTCTTC. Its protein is CASSINRGNEQFF.

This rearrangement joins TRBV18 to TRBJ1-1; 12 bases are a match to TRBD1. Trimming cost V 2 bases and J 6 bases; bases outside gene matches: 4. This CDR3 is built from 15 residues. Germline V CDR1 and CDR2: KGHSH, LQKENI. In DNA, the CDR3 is TGTGCCAGCTCACCATCCGGGACAGGGGGCTCTGAAGCTTTCTTT. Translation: CASSPSGTGGSEAFF. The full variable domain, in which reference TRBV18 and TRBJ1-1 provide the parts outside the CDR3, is NAGVMQNPRHLVRRRGQEARLRCSPMKGHSHVYWYRQLPEEGLKFMVYLQKENIIDESGMPKERFSAEFPKEGPSILRIQQVVRGDSAAYFCASSPSGTGGSEAFFGQGTRLTVV.

CDR3 in amino acids: CASSARGMGETQYF. CDR3 nucleotide sequence: TGTGCCAGCAGTGCCAGGGGTATGGGAGAGACCCAGTACTTC. This sequence joins TRBV2 and TRBJ2-5; maybe TRBD1 (6 bases). Germline values: CDR1 SNHLY, CDR2 FYNNEI. V lost 4 bases and J lost 4, with 13 bases in between. The CDR3 contains 14 residues. The full variable domain, its missing parts supplied by reference TRBV2 and TRBJ2-5, is EPEVTQTPSHQVTQMGQEVILRCVPISNHLYFYWYRQILGQKVEFLVSFYNNEISEKSEIFDDQFSVERPDGSNFTLKIRSTKLEDSAMYFCASSARGMGETQYFGPGTRLLVL.

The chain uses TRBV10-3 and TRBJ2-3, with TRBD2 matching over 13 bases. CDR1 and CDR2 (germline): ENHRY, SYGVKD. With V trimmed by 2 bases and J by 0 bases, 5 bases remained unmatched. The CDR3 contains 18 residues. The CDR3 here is CAISELLAGGPSTDTQYF. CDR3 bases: TGTGCCATCAGTGAGCTACTAGCGGGAGGGCCCAGCACAGATACGCAGTATTTT.

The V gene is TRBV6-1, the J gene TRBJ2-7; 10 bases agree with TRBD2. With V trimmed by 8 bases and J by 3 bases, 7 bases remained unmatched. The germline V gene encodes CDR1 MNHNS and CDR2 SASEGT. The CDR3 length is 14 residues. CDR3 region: CASSSGRALYEQYF. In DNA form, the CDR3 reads TGTGCCAGCTCGAGCGGGAGGGCCCTCTACGAGCAGTACTTC.

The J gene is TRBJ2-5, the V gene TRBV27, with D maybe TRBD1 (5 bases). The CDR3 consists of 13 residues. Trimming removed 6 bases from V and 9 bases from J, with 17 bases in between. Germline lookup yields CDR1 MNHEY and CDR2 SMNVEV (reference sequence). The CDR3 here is CASSPEGAESQYF. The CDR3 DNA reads TGTGCCAGCAGCCCAGAAGGGGCGGAATCCCAGTACTTC.

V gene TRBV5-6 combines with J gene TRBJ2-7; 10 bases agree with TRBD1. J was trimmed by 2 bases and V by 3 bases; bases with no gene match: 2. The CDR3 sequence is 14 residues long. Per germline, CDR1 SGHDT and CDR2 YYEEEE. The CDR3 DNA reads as TGTGCCAGCAGCTCCGGGACAGGGGCCTACGAGCAGTACTTC. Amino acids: CASSSGTGAYEQYF.

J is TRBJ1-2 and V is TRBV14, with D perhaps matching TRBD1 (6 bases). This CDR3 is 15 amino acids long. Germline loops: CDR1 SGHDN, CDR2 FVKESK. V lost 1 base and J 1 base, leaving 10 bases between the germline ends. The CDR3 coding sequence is TGTGCCAGCAGCCAAGGGACAGCAGTTAACTATGGCTACACCTTC. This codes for CASSQGTAVNYGYTF.

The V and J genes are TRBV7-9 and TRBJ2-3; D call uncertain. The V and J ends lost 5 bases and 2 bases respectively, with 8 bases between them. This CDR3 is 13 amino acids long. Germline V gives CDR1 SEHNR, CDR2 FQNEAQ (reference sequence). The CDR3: CASSPFPTDTQYF. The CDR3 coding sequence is TGTGCCAGCAGCCCTTTTCCCACAGATACGCAGTATTTT.

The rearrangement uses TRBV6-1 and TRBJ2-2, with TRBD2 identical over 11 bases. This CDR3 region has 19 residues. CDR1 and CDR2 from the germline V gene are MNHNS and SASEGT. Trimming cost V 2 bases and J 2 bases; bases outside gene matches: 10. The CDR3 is CASSESEGLAARNTGELFF. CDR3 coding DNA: TGTGCCAGCAGTGAATCGGAGGGACTAGCGGCCCGCAACACCGGGGAGCTGTTTTTT.

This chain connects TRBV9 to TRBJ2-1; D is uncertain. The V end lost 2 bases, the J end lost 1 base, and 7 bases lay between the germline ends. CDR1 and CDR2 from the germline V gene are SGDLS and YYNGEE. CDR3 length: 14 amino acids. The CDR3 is CASSVRASYNEQFF. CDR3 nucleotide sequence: TGTGCCAGCAGCGTCCGAGCATCCTACAATGAGCAGTTCTTC.

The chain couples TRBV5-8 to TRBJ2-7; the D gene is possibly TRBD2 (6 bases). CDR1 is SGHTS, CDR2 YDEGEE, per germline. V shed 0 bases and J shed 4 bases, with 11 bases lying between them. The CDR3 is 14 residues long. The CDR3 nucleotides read TGTGCCAGCAGCTTGGCGGGGGATTTTTACGAGCAGTACTTC. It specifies CASSLAGDFYEQYF.

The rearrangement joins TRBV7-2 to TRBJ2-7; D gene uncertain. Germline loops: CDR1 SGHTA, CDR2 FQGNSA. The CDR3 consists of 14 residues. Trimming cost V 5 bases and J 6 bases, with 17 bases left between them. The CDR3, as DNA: TGTGCCAGCAGCCCCGGAATTGAGCGCCCCGAGCAGTACTTC. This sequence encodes CASSPGIERPEQYF.

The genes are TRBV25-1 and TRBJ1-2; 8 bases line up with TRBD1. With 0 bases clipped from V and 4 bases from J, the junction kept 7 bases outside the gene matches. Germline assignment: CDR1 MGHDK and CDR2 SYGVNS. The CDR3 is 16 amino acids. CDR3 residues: CASSEYGGQGGYGYTF. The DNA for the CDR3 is TGTGCCAGCAGTGAATATGGCGGACAGGGAGGCTATGGCTACACCTTC.

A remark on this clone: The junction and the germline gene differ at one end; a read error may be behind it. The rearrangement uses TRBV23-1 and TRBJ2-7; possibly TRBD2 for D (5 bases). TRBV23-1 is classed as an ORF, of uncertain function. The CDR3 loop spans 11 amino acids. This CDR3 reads CASRLNRGENF. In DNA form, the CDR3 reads TGCGCCAGCAGACTCAATCGGGGAGAGAACTTC.

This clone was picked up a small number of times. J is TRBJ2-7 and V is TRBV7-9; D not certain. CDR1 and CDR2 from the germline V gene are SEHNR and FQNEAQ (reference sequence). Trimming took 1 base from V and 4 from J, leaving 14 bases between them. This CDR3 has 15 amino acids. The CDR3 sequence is CASSLGQRSPYEQYF. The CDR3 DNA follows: TGTGCCAGCAGCTTAGGGCAGAGGTCCCCGTACGAGCAGTACTTC. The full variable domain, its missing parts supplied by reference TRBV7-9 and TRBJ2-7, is DTGVSQNPRHKITKRGQNVTFRCDPISEHNRLYWYRQTLGQGPEFLTYFQNEAQLEKSRLLSDRFSAERPKGSFSTLEIQRTEQGDSAMYLCASSLGQRSPYEQYFGPGTRLTVT.

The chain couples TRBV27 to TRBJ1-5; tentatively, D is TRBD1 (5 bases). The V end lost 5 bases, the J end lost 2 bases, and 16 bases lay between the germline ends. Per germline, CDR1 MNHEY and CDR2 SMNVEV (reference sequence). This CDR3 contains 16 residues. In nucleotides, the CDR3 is TGTGCCAGCAGTCCCTCATGGGGGGAAGGCAATCAGCCCCAGCATTTT. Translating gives CASSPSWGEGNQPQHF.

The CDR3 nucleotides are TGTGCCAGCAGCCCCGGGACTAGCGCCTACAATGAGCAGTTCTTC. This codes for CASSPGTSAYNEQFF. The chain couples TRBV6-1 to TRBJ2-1, with TRBD2 matching 10 bases. The CDR3 covers 15 residues. Germline V lookup: CDR1 MNHNS, CDR2 SASEGT. Losses at the gene ends were 6 bases for V and 2 bases for J; bases not matched to a gene: 4.

CDR3 nucleotide sequence: TGTGCCAGCAGTGGGACTGGGGGGGAACACAATGAGCAGTTCTTC. Protein product: CASSGTGGEHNEQFF. This chain connects TRBV28 to TRBJ2-1; 7 bases match TRBD2. Trimming at V came to 5 bases and at J to 5 bases, leaving 9 bases not matched to a gene. CDR1 MDHEN and CDR2 SYDVKM come from the germline V gene. This CDR3 contains 15 residues.

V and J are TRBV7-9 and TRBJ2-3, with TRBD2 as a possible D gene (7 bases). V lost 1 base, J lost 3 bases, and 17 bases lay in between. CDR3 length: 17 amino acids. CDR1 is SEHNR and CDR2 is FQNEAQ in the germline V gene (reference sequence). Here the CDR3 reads CASSLGLGGAGTDTQYF. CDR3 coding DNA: TGTGCCAGCAGCTTAGGCCTAGGGGGAGCGGGAACAGATACGCAGTATTTT.

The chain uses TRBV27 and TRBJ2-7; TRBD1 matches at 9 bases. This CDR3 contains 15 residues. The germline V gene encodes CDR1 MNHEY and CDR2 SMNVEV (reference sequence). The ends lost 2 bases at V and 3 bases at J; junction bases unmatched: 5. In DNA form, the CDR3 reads TGTGCCAGCAGTTTACCGGGGACAGGGCTCTACGAGCAGTACTTC. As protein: CASSLPGTGLYEQYF.

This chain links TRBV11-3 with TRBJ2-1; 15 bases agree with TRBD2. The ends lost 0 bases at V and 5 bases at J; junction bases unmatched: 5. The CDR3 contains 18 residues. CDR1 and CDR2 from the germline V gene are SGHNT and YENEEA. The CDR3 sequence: CASSLDRGLAGGNNEQFF. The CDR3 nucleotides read TGTGCCAGCAGCTTAGATCGAGGACTAGCGGGAGGGAACAATGAGCAGTTCTTC.

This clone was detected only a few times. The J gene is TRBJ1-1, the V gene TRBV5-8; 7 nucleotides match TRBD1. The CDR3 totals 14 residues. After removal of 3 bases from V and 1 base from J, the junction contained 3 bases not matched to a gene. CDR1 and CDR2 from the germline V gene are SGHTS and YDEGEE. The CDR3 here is CASSSDRANTEAFF. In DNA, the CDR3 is TGTGCCAGCAGCTCCGACAGGGCGAACACTGAAGCTTTCTTT.

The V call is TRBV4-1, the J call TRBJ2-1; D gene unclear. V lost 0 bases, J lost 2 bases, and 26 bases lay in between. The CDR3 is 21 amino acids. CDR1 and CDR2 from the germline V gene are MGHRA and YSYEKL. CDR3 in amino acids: CASSQDEFGSLQALTYNEQFF. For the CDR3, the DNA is TGCGCCAGCAGCCAAGATGAATTTGGCTCCCTCCAGGCCCTTACCTACAATGAGCAGTTCTTC.

CDR3 residues: CAISDERIEQYF. The CDR3 bases are TGTGCCATCAGTGACGAGAGAATCGAGCAGTACTTC. The chain uses TRBV10-3 and TRBJ2-7; D gene uncertain. CDR3 size: 12 residues. CDR1 ENHRY and CDR2 SYGVKD come from the germline V gene. The V and J ends lost 3 bases and 6 bases respectively, with 9 bases between them.

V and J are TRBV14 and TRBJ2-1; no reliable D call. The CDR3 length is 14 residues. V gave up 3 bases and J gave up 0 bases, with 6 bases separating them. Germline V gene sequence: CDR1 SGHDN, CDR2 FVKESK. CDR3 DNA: TGTGCCAGCAGCCACGCTAGCTCCTACAATGAGCAGTTCTTC. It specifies CASSHASSYNEQFF.

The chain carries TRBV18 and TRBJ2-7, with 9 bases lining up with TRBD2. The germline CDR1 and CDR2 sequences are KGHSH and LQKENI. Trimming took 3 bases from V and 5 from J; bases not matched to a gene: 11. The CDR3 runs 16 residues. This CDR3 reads CASSPPVAGGPNEQYF. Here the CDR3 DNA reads TGTGCCAGCTCACCCCCCGTCGCGGGGGGGCCGAACGAGCAGTACTTC.